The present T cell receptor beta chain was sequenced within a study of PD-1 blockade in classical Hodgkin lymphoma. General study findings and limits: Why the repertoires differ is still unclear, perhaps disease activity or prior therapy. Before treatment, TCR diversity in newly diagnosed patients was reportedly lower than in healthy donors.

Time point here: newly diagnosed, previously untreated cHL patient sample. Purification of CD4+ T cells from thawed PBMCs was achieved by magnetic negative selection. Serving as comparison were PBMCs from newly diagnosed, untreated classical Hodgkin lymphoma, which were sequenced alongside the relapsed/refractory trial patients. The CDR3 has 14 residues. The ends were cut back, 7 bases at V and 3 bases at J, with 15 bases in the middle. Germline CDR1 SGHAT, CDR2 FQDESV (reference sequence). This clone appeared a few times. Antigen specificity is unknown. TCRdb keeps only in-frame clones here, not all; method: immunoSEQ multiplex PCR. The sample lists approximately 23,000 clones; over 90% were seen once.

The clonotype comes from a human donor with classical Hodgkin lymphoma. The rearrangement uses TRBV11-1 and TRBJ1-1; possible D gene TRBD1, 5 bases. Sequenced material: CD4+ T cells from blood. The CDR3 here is CASNLEGLDTEAFF. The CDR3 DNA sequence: TGTGCCAGCAACCTAGAGGGGTTGGACACTGAAGCTTTCTTT.